This T cell receptor (beta chain) was recorded in a study of cytomegalovirus exposure and HLA in healthy donors. Regarding the study as a whole: Per a later analysis, HLA-associated TCR beta chains showed more clonal expansion than other, equally common TCR beta chains.

Germline V gene lookup returns CDR1 LNHDA and CDR2 SQIVND (reference sequence). CDR3 length equals 15 residues. V trimming: 4 bases; J trimming: 1 base; junction bases outside the gene matches: 5. Researchers ran the PCR with 60 Vbeta and 13 Jbeta primers. Some clones are missing from TCRdb's copy, which holds only in-frame ones; the method was immunoSEQ multiplex PCR. Of about 78,000 clones detected, 80% appear once; the ten largest clones hold about a third. Healthy individuals who donated bone marrow served as the donors. In regard to this clone: Its antigen is unidentified.

This receptor was identified in a man aged 45-65 years in good health and CMV-seropositive. The material sequenced was PBMCs. The V and J genes are TRBV19 and TRBJ1-2; 8 bases are shared with TRBD1. CDR3 nucleotide sequence: TGTGCCAGTAGTACCGGACAGGGAGATAACTATGGCTACACCTTC. Translated: CASSTGQGDNYGYTF.